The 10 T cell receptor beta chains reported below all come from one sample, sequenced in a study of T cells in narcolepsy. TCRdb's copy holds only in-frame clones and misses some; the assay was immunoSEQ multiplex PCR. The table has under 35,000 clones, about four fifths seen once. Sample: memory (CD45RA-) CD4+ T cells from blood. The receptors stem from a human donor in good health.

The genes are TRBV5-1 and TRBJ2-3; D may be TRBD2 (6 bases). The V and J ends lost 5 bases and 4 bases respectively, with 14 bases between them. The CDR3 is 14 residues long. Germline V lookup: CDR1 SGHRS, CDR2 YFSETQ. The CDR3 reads CASSGGFRADTQYF. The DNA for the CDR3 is TGCGCCAGCAGTGGGGGGTTTCGGGCAGATACGCAGTATTTT.

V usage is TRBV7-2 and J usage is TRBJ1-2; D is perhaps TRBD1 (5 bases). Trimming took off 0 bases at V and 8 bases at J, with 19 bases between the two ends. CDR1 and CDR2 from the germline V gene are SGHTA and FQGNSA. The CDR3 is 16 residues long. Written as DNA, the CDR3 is TGTGCCAGCAGCTTAGCGGTCACGGGGCGCTTTCTCGGCTACACCTTC. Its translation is CASSLAVTGRFLGYTF.

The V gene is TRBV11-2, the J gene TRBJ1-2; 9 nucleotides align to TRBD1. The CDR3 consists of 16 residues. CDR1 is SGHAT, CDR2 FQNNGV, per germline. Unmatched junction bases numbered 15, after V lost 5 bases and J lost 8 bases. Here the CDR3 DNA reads TGTGCCAGCAGCCTTGATTTGGGACAGGGTGTTGGAGGCTACACCTTC. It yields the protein CASSLDLGQGVGGYTF.

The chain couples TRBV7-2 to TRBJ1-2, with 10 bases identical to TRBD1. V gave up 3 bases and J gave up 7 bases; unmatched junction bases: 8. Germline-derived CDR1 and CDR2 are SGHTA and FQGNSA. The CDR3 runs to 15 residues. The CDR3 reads CASSFPGQGLSGYTF. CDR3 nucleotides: TGTGCCAGCAGCTTCCCGGGACAGGGGTTGAGTGGCTACACCTTC.

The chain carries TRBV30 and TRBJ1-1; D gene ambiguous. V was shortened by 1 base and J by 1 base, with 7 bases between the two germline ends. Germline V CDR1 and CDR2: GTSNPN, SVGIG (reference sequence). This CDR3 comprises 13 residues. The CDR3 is CAWSETRNTEAFF. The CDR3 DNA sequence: TGTGCCTGGAGTGAGACACGGAACACTGAAGCTTTCTTT.

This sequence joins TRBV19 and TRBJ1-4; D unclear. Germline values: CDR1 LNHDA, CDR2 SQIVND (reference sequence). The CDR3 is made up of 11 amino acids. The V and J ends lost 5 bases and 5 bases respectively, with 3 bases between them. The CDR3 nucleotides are TGTGCCAGTAGTGAGAATGAAAAACTGTTTTTT. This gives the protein CASSENEKLFF.

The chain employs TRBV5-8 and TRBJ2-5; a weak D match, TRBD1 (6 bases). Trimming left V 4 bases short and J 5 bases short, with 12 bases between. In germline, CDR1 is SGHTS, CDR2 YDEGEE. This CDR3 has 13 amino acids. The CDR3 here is CASSGTPGETQYF. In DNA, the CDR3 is TGTGCCAGCAGCGGGACACCCGGGGAGACCCAGTACTTC.

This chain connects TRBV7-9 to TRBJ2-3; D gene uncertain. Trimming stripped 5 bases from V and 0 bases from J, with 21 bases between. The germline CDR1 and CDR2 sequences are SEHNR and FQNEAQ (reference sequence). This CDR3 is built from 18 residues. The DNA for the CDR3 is TGTGCCAGCAGCCTAAATCGTTTGGGTTGGTCTAGCACAGATACGCAGTATTTT. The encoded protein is CASSLNRLGWSSTDTQYF.

CDR3 amino acids: CASSSLRAPEAFF. CDR3 coding DNA: TGTGCCAGCAGCTCCCTCAGGGCGCCTGAAGCTTTCTTT. V gene TRBV7-8 combines with J gene TRBJ1-1, with D possibly matching TRBD1 (5 bases). CDR3 size: 13 residues. V dropped 4 bases and J dropped 6 bases, with 12 bases sitting between them. Per germline, CDR1 SGHVS and CDR2 FQNEAQ.

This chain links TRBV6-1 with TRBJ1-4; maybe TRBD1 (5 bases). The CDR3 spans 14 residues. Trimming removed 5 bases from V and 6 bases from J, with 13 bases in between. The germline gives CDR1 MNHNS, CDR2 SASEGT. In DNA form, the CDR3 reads TGTGCCAGCAGTAGGTCAGGGATTCATGAAAAACTGTTTTTT. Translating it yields CASSRSGIHEKLFF.